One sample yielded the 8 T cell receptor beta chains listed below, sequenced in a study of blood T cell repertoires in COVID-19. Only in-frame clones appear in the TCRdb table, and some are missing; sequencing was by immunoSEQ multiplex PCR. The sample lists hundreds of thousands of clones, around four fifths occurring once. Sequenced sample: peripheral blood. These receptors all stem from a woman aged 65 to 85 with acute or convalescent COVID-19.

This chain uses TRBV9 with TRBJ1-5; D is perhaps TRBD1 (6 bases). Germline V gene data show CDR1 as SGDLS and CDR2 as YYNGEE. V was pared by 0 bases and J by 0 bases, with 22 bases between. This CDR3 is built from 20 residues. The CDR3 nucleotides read TGTGCCAGCAGCGTAGGGGTTGGGGGCTTCTACCAATATAGCAATCAGCCCCAGCATTTT. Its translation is CASSVGVGGFYQYSNQPQHF.

The CDR3 DNA sequence: TGTGCCAGCAGTTTAGTGACGACAACCGTGTACAATGAGCAGTTCTTC. Protein sequence: CASSLVTTTVYNEQFF. This chain uses TRBV28 with TRBJ2-1, with D hard to call. The CDR3 length is 16 residues. Trimming pared 2 bases from V and 4 bases from J, leaving 15 bases between. The germline V gene encodes CDR1 MDHEN and CDR2 SYDVKM.

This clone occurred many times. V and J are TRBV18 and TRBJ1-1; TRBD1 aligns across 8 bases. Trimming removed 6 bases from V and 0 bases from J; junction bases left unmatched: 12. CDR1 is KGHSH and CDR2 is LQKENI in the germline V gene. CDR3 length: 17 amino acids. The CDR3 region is CASSKNPGQALNTEAFF. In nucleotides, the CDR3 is TGTGCCAGCTCTAAAAATCCGGGACAGGCGCTGAACACTGAAGCTTTCTTT.

The CDR3 region is CSVEKQPNTEAFF. CDR3 nucleotides: TGCAGCGTTGAGAAACAGCCGAACACTGAAGCTTTCTTT. V usage is TRBV29-1 and J usage is TRBJ1-1; D gene uncertain. CDR1 and CDR2 from the germline V gene are SQVTM and ANQGSEA. The CDR3 contains 13 residues. Trimming removed 3 bases at V and 1 base at J, with 9 bases between.

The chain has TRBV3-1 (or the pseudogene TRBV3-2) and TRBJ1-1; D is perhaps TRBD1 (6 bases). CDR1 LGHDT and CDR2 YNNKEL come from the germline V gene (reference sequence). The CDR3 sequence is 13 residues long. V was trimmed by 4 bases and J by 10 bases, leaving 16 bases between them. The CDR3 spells CASSPTGRGGAFF. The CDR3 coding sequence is TGTGCCAGCAGCCCCACAGGGCGGGGGGGAGCTTTCTTT.

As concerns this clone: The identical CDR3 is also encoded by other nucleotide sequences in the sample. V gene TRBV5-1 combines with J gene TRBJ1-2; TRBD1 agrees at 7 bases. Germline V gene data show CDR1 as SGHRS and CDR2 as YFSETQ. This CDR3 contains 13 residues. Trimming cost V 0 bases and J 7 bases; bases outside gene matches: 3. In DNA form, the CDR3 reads TGCGCCAGCAGCTTGGGACAGGGCGGTGGCTACACCTTC. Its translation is CASSLGQGGGYTF. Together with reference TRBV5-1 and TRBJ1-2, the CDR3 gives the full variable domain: KAGVTQTPRYLIKTRGQQVTLSCSPISGHRSVSWYQQTPGQGLQFLFEYFSETQRNKGNFPGRFSGRQFSNSRSEMNVSTLELGDSALYLCASSLGQGGGYTFGSGTRLTVV.

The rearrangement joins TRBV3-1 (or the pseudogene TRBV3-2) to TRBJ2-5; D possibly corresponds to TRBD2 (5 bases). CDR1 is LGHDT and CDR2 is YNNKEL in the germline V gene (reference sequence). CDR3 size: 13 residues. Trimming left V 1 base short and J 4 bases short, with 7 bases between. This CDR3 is CASSQGGRETQYF. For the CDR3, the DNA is TGTGCCAGCAGCCAAGGAGGGAGAGAGACCCAGTACTTC.

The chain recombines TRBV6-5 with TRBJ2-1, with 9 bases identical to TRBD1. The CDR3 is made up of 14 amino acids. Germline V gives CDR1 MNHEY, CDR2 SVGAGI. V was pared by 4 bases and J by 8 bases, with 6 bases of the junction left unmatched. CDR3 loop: CASSSQQGADEQFF. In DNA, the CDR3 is TGTGCCAGCAGTTCCCAACAGGGGGCAGATGAGCAGTTCTTC.